This TCR beta chain was recovered during a study of T cells in Graves' hyperthyroidism and ophthalmopathy. Study outcomes and limitations: A model built on 13 V-J features separated ophthalmopathy from stable hyperthyroidism. Ophthalmopathy got predicted by the model a median about 6.7 months before its onset.

Amplified TCR beta CDR3 regions derived from RNA transcripts. HTBI primers drove first-round RT-PCR of the TCR CDR3. TCRdb reprocessed the multiplex PCR reads with MiXCR, giving one entry per CDR3 protein. The data show 300,000 to 450,000 distinct CDR3 sequences, with around 15% seen just once and 20% held by the top ten. This CDR3 is 17 amino acids long. V shed 5 bases and J 1 base; nucleotides not matched to a gene: 9. The germline CDR1 and CDR2 sequences are SEHNR and FQNEAQ (reference sequence). This clonotype came up many times. Its antigen is currently unknown. Uncontrolled infection, other autoimmune disease, pregnancy or lactation led to exclusion.

The chain joins TRBV7-9 to TRBJ2-2; 8 nucleotides match TRBD2. The sequence came from a woman in her thirties with Graves' ophthalmopathy. The specimen sequenced was blood. CDR3 DNA: TGTGCCAGCAGCGCCCCGCGGACTAGCTTGAACACCGGGGAGCTGTTTTTT. This gives the protein CASSAPRTSLNTGELFF.